Here is one T cell receptor beta chain with its context. This record comes from a study of blood T cell repertoires in COVID-19. Study context: COVID-19 samples collected from the United States, Italy and Spain covered acute and convalescent phases. From T cells, B-cell-depleted T cells, or PBMCs came the material, which was cDNA or gDNA.

The CDR3 runs to 19 residues. The trim removed 5 bases at V and 4 bases at J, leaving 17 bases unmatched. Germline CDR1 and CDR2: SGHNT and YENEEA. Source study methods: Reference gene primer amplification in the assay estimated nucleated cell counts. The table came from immunoSEQ multiplex PCR; TCRdb's copy has only in-frame clones and leaves some out. The V and J calls and clone size come from that table; D and trimming were worked out from the DNA. Of some 130,000 clones listed, roughly 79% are singletons. The sample taken for sequencing was peripheral blood. The sequence was collected from a woman in her sixties with active or convalescent COVID-19. The chain links TRBV11-3 to TRBJ2-5, with TRBD2 matching over 12 bases. The CDR3 DNA reads as TGTGCCAGCAGCCCGAGAGGGGCTAGCGGGGGGGCCAAGGGAGAGACCCAGTACTTC. Protein sequence: CASSPRGASGGAKGETQYF.